This is a list of T cell receptor beta chains from one sample in a study of T cells in Graves' hyperthyroidism and ophthalmopathy. Each CDR3 protein gets one entry after TCRdb re-called the multiplex PCR reads with MiXCR. The sample comprises 300,000 to 450,000 distinct CDR3 sequences, approximately 25% of which are singletons, and over 70% rests with the top ten. Sequencing was done on a sample of blood. The receptors derive from a man aged 50 or older with Graves' hyperthyroidism. CDR3s include the opening cysteine and the closing phenylalanine or tryptophan. A D gene is named only where the DNA matches it firmly. The listing skips clone size in some rows; elsewhere it reads once, few, many or a size class.

D	V	size	J	CDR3	DNA
TRBD2	TRBV7-6	-	TRBJ2-1	CASSPEASGDNEQFF	TGTGCCAGCAGCCCAGAGGCTAGCGGGGACAATGAGCAGTTCTTC
-	TRBV11-3	few	TRBJ2-3	CASSLESEASTDTQYF	TGTGCCAGCAGCTTAGAGTCGGAAGCTAGCACAGATACGCAGTATTTT
-	TRBV13	-	TRBJ2-3	CASSLGAGSSTDTQYF	TGTGCCAGCAGCTTAGGGGCGGGATCTAGCACAGATACGCAGTATTTT
TRBD1	TRBV19	few	TRBJ1-2	CASSHGQGGSGYTF	TGTGCCAGTAGTCACGGACAGGGGGGTAGTGGCTACACCTTC
TRBD1	TRBV20-1	-	TRBJ1-5	CSALTGIGGNQPQHF	TGCAGTGCCCTGACAGGGATCGGGGGCAATCAGCCCCAGCATTTT
-	TRBV20-1	-	TRBJ1-1	CSARVEDTNTEAFF	TGCAGTGCTAGAGTGGAGGACACGAACACTGAAGCTTTCTTT
TRBD2	TRBV6-9	-	TRBJ2-1	CASNFGASGRLNEQFF	TGTGCCAGCAATTTTGGGGCTAGCGGGAGATTAAATGAGCAGTTCTTC
-	TRBV7-9	-	TRBJ1-1	CASSDPGGGSNTEAFF	TGTGCCAGCAGCGACCCGGGTGGGGGGTCGAACACTGAAGCTTTCTTT
TRBD2	TRBV19	once	TRBJ2-7	CASSDVLAGGSYEQYF	TGTGCCAGTAGTGACGTACTAGCGGGAGGAAGCTACGAGCAGTACTTC
-	TRBV15	-	TRBJ2-1	CATSRDMNRYNEQFF	TGTGCCACCAGCAGAGATATGAATCGGTACAATGAGCAGTTCTTC
-	TRBV20-1	-	TRBJ2-7	CSASLVVEQYF	TGCAGTGCTAGCCTCGTGGTCGAGCAGTACTTC
-	TRBV27	-	TRBJ1-6	CASSPRVGISSYNSPLHF	TGTGCCAGCAGTCCCCGGGTCGGCATCAGCTCCTATAATTCACCCCTCCACTTT
TRBD1	TRBV11-1	many	TRBJ1-2	CASSLRDRGTAYTF	TGTGCCAGCAGCCTACGGGACAGGGGGACCGCCTACACCTTC
-	TRBV2	many	TRBJ2-5	CASSPRRALETQYF	TGTGCCAGCAGTCCCCGGAGAGCCTTGGAGACCCAGTACTTC
-	TRBV11-2	-	TRBJ1-1	CASSLVLSGSAFF	TGTGCCAGCAGCTTAGTGTTGTCAGGGTCAGCTTTCTTT
TRBD2	TRBV7-9	-	TRBJ2-2	CASTPLAGYTGELFF	TGTGCCAGCACCCCACTAGCGGGGTACACCGGGGAGCTGTTTTTT
TRBD1	TRBV7-2	many	TRBJ2-7	CASSYSVGDRTYEQYF	TGTGCCAGCAGCTACAGCGTCGGGGACAGAACCTACGAGCAGTACTTC
-	TRBV11-2	many	TRBJ1-1	CASSLVEGKNTEAFF	TGTGCCAGCAGCTTAGTGGAGGGGAAGAACACTGAAGCTTTCTTT
-	TRBV12-3/TRBV12-4	-	TRBJ1-2	CASSLALTISGYTF	TGTGCCAGCAGTTTAGCGCTTACTATCTCCGGCTACACCTTC
-	TRBV11-2	many	TRBJ2-2	CASSLSDSLTGELFF	TGTGCCAGCAGCTTATCGGACTCACTCACCGGGGAGCTGTTTTTT
TRBD1	TRBV6-1	-	TRBJ1-2	CASSMDRGHGYTF	TGTGCCAGCAGTATGGACAGGGGGCATGGCTACACCTTC
-	TRBV11-2	-	TRBJ2-7	CASNSLVSQGGNEQYF	TGTGCCAGCAATTCGTTGGTTTCCCAGGGCGGGAACGAGCAGTACTTC
-	TRBV2	-	TRBJ2-7	CASSDRGPDEQYF	TGTGCCAGCAGTGACAGGGGTCCCGACGAGCAGTACTTC
-	TRBV29-1	-	TRBJ1-5	CSVAGGAGEPQHF	TGCAGCGTTGCTGGGGGGGCCGGTGAGCCCCAGCATTTT
TRBD2	TRBV28	many	TRBJ2-1	CASSVAGGGNEQFF	TGTGCCAGCAGTGTAGCGGGAGGGGGGAATGAGCAGTTCTTC
-	TRBV6-1	-	TRBJ2-7	CASSEEASASYEQYF	TGTGCCAGCAGTGAAGAGGCTAGCGCCTCCTACGAGCAGTACTTC
-	TRBV6-1	once	TRBJ2-3	CAIGATDTQYF	TGTGCCATCGGGGCCACAGATACGCAGTATTTT
TRBD2	TRBV6-2/TRBV6-3	few	TRBJ2-1	CASSSPSGRKNEQFF	TGTGCCAGCAGTTCCCCTAGCGGGAGGAAAAATGAGCAGTTCTTC
-	TRBV5-1	-	TRBJ2-2	CASSLGQTNTGELFF	TGCGCCAGCAGCTTAGGCCAGACGAACACCGGGGAGCTGTTTTTT
-	TRBV2	-	TRBJ2-6	CASRQILSGANVLTF	TGTGCCAGCCGACAGATCCTCTCTGGGGCCAACGTCCTGACTTTC
-	TRBV5-1	many	TRBJ2-3	CASSTRTHVDTQYF	TGCGCCAGCAGCACACGGACCCATGTGGATACGCAGTATTTT
TRBD2	TRBV7-9	-	TRBJ2-3	CASGLAGGIDTQYF	TGTGCCAGCGGCCTAGCGGGAGGGATAGATACGCAGTATTTT
-	TRBV5-1	-	TRBJ2-1	CASSLSRGVDEQFF	TGCGCCAGCAGCTTGTCTCGCGGGGTTGATGAGCAGTTCTTC
-	TRBV6-1	many	TRBJ2-3	CALRASTDTQYF	TGTGCCTTAAGGGCTAGCACAGATACGCAGTATTTT
TRBD2	TRBV11-2	many	TRBJ2-7	CASSTTSGSAYEQYF	TGTGCCAGCAGCACAACTAGCGGGAGCGCCTACGAGCAGTACTTC
-	TRBV12-3/TRBV12-4	once	TRBJ2-1	CASSLAQGNNEQFF	TGTGCCAGCAGTTTAGCGCAGGGTAACAATGAGCAGTTCTTC
-	TRBV7-9	-	TRBJ2-7	CASSPSLVGSYEQYF	TGCGCCAGCAGCCCCTCACTAGTAGGCTCCTACGAGCAGTACTTC
TRBD2	TRBV29-1	-	TRBJ2-1	CSVTLAGGRNEQFF	TGCAGCGTTACGCTAGCGGGAGGCCGGAATGAGCAGTTCTTC
TRBD2	TRBV18	many	TRBJ2-1	CASSPLASGTYNEQFF	TGTGCCAGCTCACCATTAGCTAGCGGGACTTACAATGAGCAGTTCTTC
-	TRBV6-1	many	TRBJ2-7	CASSHRAGGSGYEQYF	TGTGCCAGCAGTCACAGGGCTGGGGGGTCAGGGTACGAGCAGTACTTC
-	TRBV10-2	few	TRBJ2-1	CASSEWAPYNEQFF	TGCGCCAGCAGTGAGTGGGCACCCTACAATGAGCAGTTCTTC
-	TRBV20-1	-	TRBJ2-2	CSARKRTETGELFF	TGCAGTGCTAGGAAGAGGACAGAGACCGGGGAGCTGTTTTTT